This is a list of T cell receptor beta chains from one sample in a study of spatial heterogeneity in lung cancer. MiXCR, applied by TCRdb to the 5' RACE reads, yields one record per CDR3 protein. The sample lists about 82,000 distinct CDR3 sequences, around an eighth occurring once. Here the sequenced sample was PBMCs, taken at surgery. These receptors originate from a male donor with early-stage non-small cell lung cancer. The CDR3 runs from the conserved cysteine through the conserved F or W. D genes are given only for firm matches. Where a row states a size, it is once, few, many or the class of an expanded clone; other rows omit it.

few	-	TRBV29-1	TRBJ2-2	CSAFSQMGTGELFF	TGCAGCGCATTCAGCCAAATGGGTACCGGGGAGCTGTTTTTT
many	TRBD1	TRBV27	TRBJ1-1	CASGQGGTEAFF	TGTGCCAGCGGACAGGGGGGCACTGAAGCTTTCTTT
many	-	TRBV5-1	TRBJ1-1	CASSFNGETNTEAFF	TGCGCCAGCAGCTTTAACGGGGAAACGAACACTGAAGCTTTCTTT
medium-sized	TRBD2	TRBV5-1	TRBJ2-7	CASSAGTSGAHVSYEQYF	TGCGCCAGCAGCGCCGGGACTAGCGGGGCTCATGTCTCCTACGAGCAGTACTTC
few	-	TRBV14	TRBJ1-2	CASSASTKVVYGYTF	TGTGCCAGCAGCGCCTCCACAAAGGTCGTCTATGGCTACACCTTC
-	-	TRBV5-1	TRBJ1-1	CASSPSGGGATEAFF	TGCGCCAGCAGCCCCTCCGGAGGGGGGGCCACTGAAGCTTTCTTT
-	TRBD1	TRBV7-9	TRBJ2-1	CASSPRTGGGLNEQFF	TGTGCCAGCAGCCCGCGGACAGGGGGCGGCCTGAATGAGCAGTTCTTC
-	-	TRBV12-3/TRBV12-4	TRBJ1-3	CASSLKEVGNTIYF	TGTGCCAGCAGTTTAAAGGAGGTTGGAAACACCATATATTTT
-	TRBD1	TRBV29-1	TRBJ2-1	CSSKTGLYNEQFF	TGCAGCTCTAAGACAGGGCTCTACAATGAGCAGTTCTTC
few	-	TRBV25-1	TRBJ2-7	CASSEYYSTSQYF	TGTGCCAGCAGTGAATATTACAGTACCTCGCAGTACTTC
-	TRBD2	TRBV11-2	TRBJ2-5	CASSPILAGGETQYF	TGTGCCAGCAGCCCCATCCTAGCGGGGGGGGAGACCCAGTACTTC
many	-	TRBV5-1	TRBJ2-1	CASSLTNSYNEQFF	TGCGCCAGCAGCTTGACGAACTCCTACAATGAGCAGTTCTTC
-	-	TRBV10-3	TRBJ1-4	CAISESLGLTTNEKLFF	TGTGCCATCAGTGAGTCGTTGGGACTTACAACTAATGAAAAACTGTTTTTT
few	-	TRBV7-3	TRBJ2-2	CASRGRTGELFF	TGTGCCAGCAGGGGGCGGACCGGGGAGCTGTTTTTT
-	-	TRBV7-2	TRBJ2-2	CASSSSEGRGGTGELFF	TGTGCCAGCAGCTCCAGCGAGGGCAGGGGAGGCACCGGGGAGCTGTTTTTT
few	-	TRBV30	TRBJ2-2	CAWSARLEAGELFF	TGTGCCTGGAGTGCTCGCTTGGAAGCCGGGGAGCTGTTTTTT
many	-	TRBV7-3	TRBJ2-3	CASSFGDLSTDTQYF	TGTGCCAGCAGCTTCGGGGACCTGAGCACAGATACGCAGTATTTT